This entry describes one T cell receptor beta chain. This record belongs to a study of blood T cell repertoires in COVID-19. The germline V and J ends were trimmed by 0 bases and 13 bases, with 19 bases remaining between them. This CDR3 has 14 residues. Germline V gives CDR1 SGHRS, CDR2 YFSETQ. Profiling relied on immunoSEQ multiplex PCR, and the TCRdb table lists in-frame clones only, not all of them. The repertoire holds 450,000 to 600,000 clones, roughly 90% seen once, with 0.65% to 0.9% in the top ten. The chain joins TRBV5-1 to TRBJ1-2; D gene unclear. The origin of this receptor is a woman aged 18-35 years who had recovered from COVID-19. Sequenced material: PBMCs or T cells enriched from blood (not recorded which). The CDR3 protein is CASSLDAPSMEGTF. CDR3 nucleotides: TGCGCCAGCAGCTTGGATGCCCCTTCCATGGAGGGCACCTTC.